This TCR beta chain was retrieved from a study of vaccination effects on CD4 cells after COVID-19. A word on this clone: Its antigen is not known.

Profiling relied on immunoSEQ multiplex PCR, and the TCRdb table lists in-frame clones only, not all of them. In the table there are under 80,000 clones, about 70% of which are singletons. Germline-derived CDR1 and CDR2 are KGHSH and LQKENI. After removal of 0 bases from V and 7 bases from J, the junction contained 7 bases not matched to a gene. The CDR3 has 16 residues. Pools of viral peptides were used by the ViraFEST assay to expand antigen-specific CD4+ T cells ahead of sequencing. Subsequent to a culture period of more than 9 days, CD4+ T cells were isolated. Each vaccine recipient was nucleocapsid antibody negative and had no prior SARS-CoV-2 infection.

This chain links TRBV18 with TRBJ2-3, with TRBD2 identical over 10 bases. The TCR was taken from a human donor who received a COVID-19 vaccine. Sequences were derived from CD4+ T cells from PBMCs cultured with HCoV-229E spike peptides, sampled before COVID-19 vaccination. CDR3 nucleotide sequence: TGTGCCAGCTCACCACCGGCTAGCGGGGGTTTTTATACGCAGTATTTT. Protein product: CASSPPASGGFYTQYF.